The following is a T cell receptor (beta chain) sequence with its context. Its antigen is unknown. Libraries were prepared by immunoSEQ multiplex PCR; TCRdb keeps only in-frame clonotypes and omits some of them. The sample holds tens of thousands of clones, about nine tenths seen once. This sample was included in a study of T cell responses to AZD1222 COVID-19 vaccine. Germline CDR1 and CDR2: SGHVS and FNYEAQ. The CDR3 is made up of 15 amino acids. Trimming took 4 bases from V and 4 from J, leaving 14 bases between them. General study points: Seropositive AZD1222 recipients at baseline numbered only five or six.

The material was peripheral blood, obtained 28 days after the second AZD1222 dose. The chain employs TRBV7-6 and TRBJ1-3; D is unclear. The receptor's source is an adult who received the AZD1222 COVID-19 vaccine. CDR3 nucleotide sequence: TGTGCCAGCAGCTCCCGGTACGCCTCGGGAAACACCATATATTTT. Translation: CASSSRYASGNTIYF.